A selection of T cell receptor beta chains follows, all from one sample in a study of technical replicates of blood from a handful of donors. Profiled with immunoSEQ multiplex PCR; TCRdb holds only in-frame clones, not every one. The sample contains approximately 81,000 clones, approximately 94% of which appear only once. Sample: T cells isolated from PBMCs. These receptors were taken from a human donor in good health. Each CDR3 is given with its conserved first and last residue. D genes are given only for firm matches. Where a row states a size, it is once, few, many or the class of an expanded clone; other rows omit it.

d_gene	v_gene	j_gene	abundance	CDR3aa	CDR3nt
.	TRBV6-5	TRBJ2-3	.	CASSYTGTTDTQYF	TGTGCCAGCAGTTACACAGGGACCACAGATACGCAGTATTTT
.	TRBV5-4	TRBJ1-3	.	CASSLWGPGNTIYF	TGTGCCAGCAGCTTGTGGGGCCCTGGAAACACCATATATTTT
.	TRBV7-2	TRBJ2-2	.	CASSPLESGELFF	TGTGCCAGCAGCCCCCTGGAGTCCGGGGAGCTGTTTTTT
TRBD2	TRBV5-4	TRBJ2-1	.	CASSLTSGRGNEQFF	TGTGCCAGCAGCTTGACTAGCGGGAGGGGGAATGAGCAGTTCTTC
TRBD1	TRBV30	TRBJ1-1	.	CAWDRDGNTEAFF	TGTGCCTGGGACAGGGATGGTAACACTGAAGCTTTCTTT
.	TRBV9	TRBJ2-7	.	CASSGGTLGDEQYF	TGTGCCAGCAGCGGCGGGACTCTAGGGGACGAGCAGTACTTC
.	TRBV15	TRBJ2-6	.	CATSLHRAGANVLTF	TGTGCCACCAGCTTACACAGGGCTGGGGCCAACGTCCTGACTTTC
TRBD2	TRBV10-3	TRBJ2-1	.	CAISGGTTVGDNEQFF	TGTGCCATCAGTGGGGGGACTACGGTCGGCGACAATGAGCAGTTCTTC
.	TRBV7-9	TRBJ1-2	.	CASSPGGDGDGYTF	TGTGCCAGCAGCCCTGGGGGGGACGGCGATGGCTACACCTTC
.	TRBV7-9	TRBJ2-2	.	CASTPRGLFNTGELFF	TGTGCCAGCACCCCCCGCGGACTTTTCAACACCGGGGAGCTGTTTTTT
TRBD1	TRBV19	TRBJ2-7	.	CASSIGWQGDEQYF	TGTGCCAGTAGTATAGGTTGGCAGGGGGACGAGCAGTACTTC
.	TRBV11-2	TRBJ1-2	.	CASSLAGQLYGYTF	TGTGCCAGCAGCTTAGCCGGACAGCTCTATGGCTACACCTTC
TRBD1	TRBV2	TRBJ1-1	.	CARGDGTETEAFF	TGTGCCAGGGGCGACGGGACAGAGACTGAAGCTTTCTTT
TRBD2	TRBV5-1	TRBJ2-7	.	CASSPRGGSSYEQYF	TGCGCCAGCAGCCCCCGGGGCGGGAGCTCCTACGAGCAGTACTTC
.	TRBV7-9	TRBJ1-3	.	CASSSTRESGGNTIYF	TGTGCCAGCAGCTCAACTAGGGAGTCTGGGGGAAACACCATATATTTT
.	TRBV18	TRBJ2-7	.	CASSPYSVSGPRTYEQYF	TGTGCCAGCTCACCATATTCCGTTAGCGGCCCAAGGACCTACGAGCAGTACTTC
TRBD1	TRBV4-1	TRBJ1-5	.	CASSLVPGQGNVQPQHF	TGCGCCAGCAGCCTCGTACCCGGACAGGGGAATGTCCAGCCCCAGCATTTT
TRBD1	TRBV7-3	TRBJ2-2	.	CASSPRTGGTGELFF	TGTGCCAGCAGCCCAAGGACAGGGGGCACCGGGGAGCTGTTTTTT
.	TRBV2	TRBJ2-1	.	CASVLAVTYNEQFF	TGTGCCAGCGTTTTAGCGGTAACATACAATGAGCAGTTCTTC
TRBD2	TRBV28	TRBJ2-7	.	CASSRWSGGHNEQYF	TGTGCCAGCAGCCGGTGGTCGGGGGGGCATAACGAGCAGTACTTC
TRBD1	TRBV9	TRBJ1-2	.	CASSVDGQGLYGYTF	TGTGCCAGCAGCGTAGACGGACAGGGTCTCTATGGCTACACCTTC
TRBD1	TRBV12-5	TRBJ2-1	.	CASGEGQGNANEQFF	TGTGCTAGTGGGGAAGGACAGGGTAACGCCAATGAGCAGTTCTTC
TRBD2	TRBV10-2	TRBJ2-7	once	CASSEGLAGPYEQYF	TGCGCCAGCAGTGAGGGGCTAGCGGGGCCATACGAGCAGTACTTC
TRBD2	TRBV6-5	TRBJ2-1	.	CASSLAGNYNEQFF	TGTGCCAGCAGTCTAGCGGGTAACTACAATGAGCAGTTCTTC
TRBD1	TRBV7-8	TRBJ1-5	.	CASSRQGYSNQPQHF	TGTGCCAGCAGCCGACAGGGCTATAGCAATCAGCCCCAGCATTTT
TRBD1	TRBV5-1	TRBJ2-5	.	CASSDKPGQGQETQYF	TGCGCCAGCTCGGACAAACCGGGACAGGGGCAAGAGACCCAGTACTTC
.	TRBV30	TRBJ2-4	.	CAWRAQGNIQYF	TGTGCCTGGAGGGCCCAGGGAAACATTCAGTACTTC
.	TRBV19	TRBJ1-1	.	CASTGYTEAFF	TGTGCCAGTACAGGGTATACTGAAGCTTTCTTT
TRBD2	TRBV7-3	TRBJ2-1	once	CASSLTGRAAYNEQFF	TGTGCCAGCAGCTTAACCGGGAGGGCCGCCTACAATGAGCAGTTCTTC
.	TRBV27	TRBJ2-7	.	CASSPAAGEEQYF	TGTGCCAGCAGCCCCGCCGCAGGGGAGGAGCAGTACTTC
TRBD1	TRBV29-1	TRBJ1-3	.	CSVAGDREGNTIYF	TGCAGCGTTGCTGGGGACAGGGAAGGAAACACCATATATTTT
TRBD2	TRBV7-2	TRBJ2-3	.	CASSIPGLAGGGTDTQYF	TGTGCCAGCAGCATACCGGGACTAGCGGGAGGCGGCACAGATACGCAGTATTTT
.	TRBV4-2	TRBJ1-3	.	CASSQDFGNDSGNTIYF	TGTGCCAGCAGCCAAGATTTCGGGAATGACTCTGGAAACACCATATATTTT
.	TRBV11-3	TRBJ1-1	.	CASSLVGTRNTEAFF	TGTGCCAGCAGCTTAGTCGGGACACGGAACACTGAAGCTTTCTTT
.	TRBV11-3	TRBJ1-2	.	CASSPPGYGYTF	TGTGCCAGCAGCCCTCCCGGCTATGGCTACACCTTC
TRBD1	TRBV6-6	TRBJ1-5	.	CASSQRQGRSNQPQHF	TGTGCCAGCAGTCAGAGACAGGGCCGGAGCAATCAGCCCCAGCATTTT
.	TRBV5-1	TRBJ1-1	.	CASSSKTRLTNTEAFF	TGCGCCAGCAGCTCTAAGACCAGGTTGACAAACACTGAAGCTTTCTTT
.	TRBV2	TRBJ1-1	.	CASSEALVRKGLGTEAFF	TGTGCCAGCAGTGAAGCGCTAGTTAGAAAGGGGTTGGGCACTGAAGCTTTCTTT
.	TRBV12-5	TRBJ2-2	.	CASGLVFEGRGTGELFF	TGTGCTAGTGGTTTGGTATTCGAAGGGCGGGGCACCGGGGAGCTGTTTTTT
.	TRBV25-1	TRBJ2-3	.	CASSFTDTQYF	TGTGCCAGCAGCTTCACAGATACGCAGTATTTT
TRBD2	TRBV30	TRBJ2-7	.	CAWTSKREATYEQYF	TGTGCCTGGACGTCGAAACGGGAGGCCACCTACGAGCAGTACTTC
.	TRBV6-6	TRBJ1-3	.	CASNPGALSGNTIYF	TGTGCCAGCAACCCAGGGGCGCTGAGTGGAAACACCATATATTTT
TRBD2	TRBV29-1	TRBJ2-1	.	CSVENVGLAGGEQFF	TGCAGCGTTGAGAATGTCGGACTAGCGGGAGGTGAGCAGTTCTTC
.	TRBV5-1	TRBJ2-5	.	CASSFSGLQQETQYF	TGCGCCAGCAGCTTCAGCGGACTACAACAAGAGACCCAGTACTTC
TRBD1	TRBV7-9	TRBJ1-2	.	CASSDGPGQAPYGYTF	TGTGCCAGCAGCGACGGACCGGGACAGGCCCCCTATGGCTACACCTTC
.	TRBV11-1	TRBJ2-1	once	CASSRDRGALDEQFF	TGTGCCAGCAGCCGGGATCGCGGAGCGCTGGATGAGCAGTTCTTC
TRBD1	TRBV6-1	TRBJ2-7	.	CASRGTGVYEQYF	TGTGCCAGCAGGGGGACAGGGGTATACGAGCAGTACTTC
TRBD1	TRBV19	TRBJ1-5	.	CASRDRGYQPQHF	TGTGCCAGTAGGGACAGGGGTTATCAGCCCCAGCATTTT
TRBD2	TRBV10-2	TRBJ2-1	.	CASRTGTSGRYEQFF	TGCGCCAGCAGGACCGGGACTAGCGGGAGGTATGAGCAGTTCTTC
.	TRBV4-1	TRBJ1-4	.	CASSQEPRVDEKLFF	TGCGCCAGCAGCCAAGAACCCAGGGTGGATGAAAAACTGTTTTTT
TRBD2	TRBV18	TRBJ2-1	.	CASSPPAGLKVF	TGTGCCAGCTCACCACCAGCGGGATTGAAGGTCTTC
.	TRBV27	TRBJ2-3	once	CASSPNTDTQYF	TGTGCCAGCAGTCCTAACACAGATACGCAGTATTTT
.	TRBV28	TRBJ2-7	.	CASRQTYEQYF	TGTGCCAGCAGGCAGACCTACGAGCAGTACTTC